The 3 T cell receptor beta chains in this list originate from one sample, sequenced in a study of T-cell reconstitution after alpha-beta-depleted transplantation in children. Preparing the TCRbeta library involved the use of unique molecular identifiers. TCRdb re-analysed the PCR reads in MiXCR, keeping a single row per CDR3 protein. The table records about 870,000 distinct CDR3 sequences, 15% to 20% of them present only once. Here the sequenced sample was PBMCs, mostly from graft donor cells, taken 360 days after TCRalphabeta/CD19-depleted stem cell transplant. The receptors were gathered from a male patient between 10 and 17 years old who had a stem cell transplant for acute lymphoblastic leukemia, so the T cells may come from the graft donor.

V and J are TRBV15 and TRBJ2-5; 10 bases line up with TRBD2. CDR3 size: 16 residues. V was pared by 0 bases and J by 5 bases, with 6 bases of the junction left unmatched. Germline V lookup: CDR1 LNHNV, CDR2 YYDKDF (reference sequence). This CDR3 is CATSREEGLAWETQYF. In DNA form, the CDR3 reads TGTGCCACCAGCAGAGAGGAGGGACTAGCGTGGGAGACCCAGTACTTC. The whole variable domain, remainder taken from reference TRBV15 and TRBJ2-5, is DAMVIQNPRYQVTQFGKPVTLSCSQTLNHNVMYWYQQKSSQAPKLLFHYYDKDFNNEADTPDNFQSRRPNTSFCFLDIRSPGLGDTAMYLCATSREEGLAWETQYFGPGTRLLVL.

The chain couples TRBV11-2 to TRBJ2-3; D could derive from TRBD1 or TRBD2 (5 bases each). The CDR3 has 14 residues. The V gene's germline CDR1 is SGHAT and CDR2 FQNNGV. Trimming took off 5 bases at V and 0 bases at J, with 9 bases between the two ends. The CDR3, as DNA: TGTGCCAGCAGCGCCTGGGACAGCACAGATACGCAGTATTTT. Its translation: CASSAWDSTDTQYF.

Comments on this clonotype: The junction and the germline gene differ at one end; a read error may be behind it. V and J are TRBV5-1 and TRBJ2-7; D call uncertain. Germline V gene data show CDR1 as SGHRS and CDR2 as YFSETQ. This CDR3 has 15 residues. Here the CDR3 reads CASTLVQTPLGEQYF. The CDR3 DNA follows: TGCGCCAGCACCTTGGTACAGACTCCTTTGGGAGAGCAGTACTTC.